These T cell receptor beta chains were read from a single sample in a study of T cell responses to AZD1222 COVID-19 vaccine. Sequenced by immunoSEQ multiplex PCR; TCRdb stores in-frame clones only, minus some. The sample lists 110,000 or so clones, approximately 83% seen once, with about 9.8% in the top ten. The sequences come from peripheral blood, collected on day 0 of AZD1222 vaccination. The source is an adult in good health. Each CDR3 is given with its conserved first and last residue. D genes are given only for firm matches. The listing skips clone size in some rows; elsewhere it reads once, few, many or a size class.

cdr3_nt cdr3_aa j_call clone_size v_call d_call
TGTGCCAGCAGTTACCACAGGGAAGCTTTCTTT CASSYHREAFF TRBJ1-1 - TRBV2 -
TGTGCCAGCAGTTTAGACCCCGGGACAGGGGGCGCGTACGAGCAGTACTTC CASSLDPGTGGAYEQYF TRBJ2-7 - TRBV27 TRBD1
TGCGCCAGCAGCCTTAGAGGGTTAGAGCAGTACTTC CASSLRGLEQYF TRBJ2-7 - TRBV5-1 -
TGTGCCAGCTGGGATCAGATGGCGGACCAAGAGACCCAGTACTTC CASWDQMADQETQYF TRBJ2-5 - TRBV6-5 -
TGTGCCAGCGCGCAAGAAGCCGGGACAGGGAACTCTGGAAACACCATATATTTT CASAQEAGTGNSGNTIYF TRBJ1-3 - TRBV21-1 -
TGTGCCAGCAGTGAGTGGCAGGGCTTTAATTCACCCCTCCACTTT CASSEWQGFNSPLHF TRBJ1-6 - TRBV2 -
TGCAGCGTTGAAGCCCCTCTAGCGGGAGAAGAGACCCAGTACTTC CSVEAPLAGEETQYF TRBJ2-5 once TRBV29-1 TRBD2
TGTGCCAGCAGTTTAGGGGTAAATTCACCCCTCCACTTT CASSLGVNSPLHF TRBJ1-6 once TRBV6-5 -
TGTGCCAGCAGCCCAGTAACCGCGAACACCGGGGAGCTGTTTTTT CASSPVTANTGELFF TRBJ2-2 once TRBV2 -
TGTGCCAGCAGCGAGACTAGCGGGAGTTGGAACGAGCAGTACTTC CASSETSGSWNEQYF TRBJ2-7 - TRBV9 TRBD2
TGCGCCAGCAGCTTGGGATCGGATCAGCCCCAGCATTTT CASSLGSDQPQHF TRBJ1-5 - TRBV5-1 -
TGTGCCAGTCGTGACAGGACGGCTAACTATGGCTACACCTTC CASRDRTANYGYTF TRBJ1-2 - TRBV19 -
TGTGCCAGCAGCCCCCCGGCCGACGCCAATTCACCCCTCCACTTT CASSPPADANSPLHF TRBJ1-6 - TRBV27 -
TGTGCCACCTCAAACAGGGGAATCTCTGGCTACACCTTC CATSNRGISGYTF TRBJ1-2 few TRBV6-5 TRBD1
TGTGCCTGCCACCGGGGACCCTACGAGCAGTACTTC CACHRGPYEQYF TRBJ2-7 - TRBV30 -
TGTGCCAGCAGCTTGGCCCTAAGTGAAAAACTGTTTTTT CASSLALSEKLFF TRBJ1-4 - TRBV5-6 -
TGTGCCAGCAGTGAAACGAGGACAGGAAGCTCTGGGGCCAACGTCCTGACTTTC CASSETRTGSSGANVLTF TRBJ2-6 - TRBV6-1 TRBD1
TGTGCCAGCAGTCCCCCGTCGCTCGGCGCAAATGAAAAACTGTTTTTT CASSPPSLGANEKLFF TRBJ1-4 - TRBV27 -
TGTGCCAGCTCACAAACATCTATAATCTCCTACGAGCAGTACTTC CASSQTSIISYEQYF TRBJ2-7 few TRBV18 -
TGTGCCAGCAGTTACTCTAGGGACACCGGGGAGCTGTTTTTT CASSYSRDTGELFF TRBJ2-2 - TRBV6-6 -
TGTGCCACCAGTGATCCCGGGACAACCAATCAGCCCCAGCATTTT CATSDPGTTNQPQHF TRBJ1-5 once TRBV24-1 -